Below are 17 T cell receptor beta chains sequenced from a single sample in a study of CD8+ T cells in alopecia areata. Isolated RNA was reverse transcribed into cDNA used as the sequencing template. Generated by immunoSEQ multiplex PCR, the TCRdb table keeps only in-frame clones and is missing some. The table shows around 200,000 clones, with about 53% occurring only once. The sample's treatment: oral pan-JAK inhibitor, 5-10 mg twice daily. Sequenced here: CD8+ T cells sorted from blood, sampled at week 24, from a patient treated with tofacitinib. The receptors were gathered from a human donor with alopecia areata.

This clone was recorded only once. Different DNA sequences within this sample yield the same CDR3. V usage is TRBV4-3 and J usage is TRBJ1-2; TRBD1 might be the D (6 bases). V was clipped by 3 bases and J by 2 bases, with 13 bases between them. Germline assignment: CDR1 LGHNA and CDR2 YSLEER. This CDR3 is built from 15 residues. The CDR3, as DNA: TGCGCCAGCAGCCAGGACAGAGGGGGGAACTATGGCTACACCTTC. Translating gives CASSQDRGGNYGYTF.

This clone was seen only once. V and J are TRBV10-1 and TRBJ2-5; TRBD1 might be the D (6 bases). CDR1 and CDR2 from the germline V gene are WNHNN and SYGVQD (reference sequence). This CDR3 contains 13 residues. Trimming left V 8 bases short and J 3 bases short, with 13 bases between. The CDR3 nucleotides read TGCGCCAGCTCTCAGGCAGGGGAAGAGACCCAGTACTTC. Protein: CASSQAGEETQYF.

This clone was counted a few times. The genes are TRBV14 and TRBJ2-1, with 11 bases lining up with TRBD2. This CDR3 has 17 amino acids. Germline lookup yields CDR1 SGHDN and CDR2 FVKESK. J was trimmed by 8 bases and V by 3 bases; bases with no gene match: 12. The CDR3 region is CASSQGISGGAEDEQFF. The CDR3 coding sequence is TGTGCCAGCAGCCAGGGAATTAGCGGGGGGGCCGAGGATGAGCAGTTCTTC.

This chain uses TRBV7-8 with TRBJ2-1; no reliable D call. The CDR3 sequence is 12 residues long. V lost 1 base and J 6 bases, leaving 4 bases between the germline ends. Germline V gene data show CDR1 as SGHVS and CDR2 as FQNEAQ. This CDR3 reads CASSLGTNEQFF. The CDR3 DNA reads TGTGCCAGCAGCTTAGGTACCAATGAGCAGTTCTTC.

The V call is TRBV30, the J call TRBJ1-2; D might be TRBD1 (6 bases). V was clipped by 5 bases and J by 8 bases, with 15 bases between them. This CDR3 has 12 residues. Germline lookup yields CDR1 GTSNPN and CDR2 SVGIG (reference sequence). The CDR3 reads CAWVGGSLGYTF. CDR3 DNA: TGTGCCTGGGTCGGGGGCTCCTTGGGCTACACCTTC.

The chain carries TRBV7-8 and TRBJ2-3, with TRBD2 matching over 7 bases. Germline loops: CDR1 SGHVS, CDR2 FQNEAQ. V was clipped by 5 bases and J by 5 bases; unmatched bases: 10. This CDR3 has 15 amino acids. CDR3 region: CASSRKAGLGDTQYF. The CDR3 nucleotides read TGTGCCAGCAGCCGAAAAGCGGGGCTCGGAGATACGCAGTATTTT.

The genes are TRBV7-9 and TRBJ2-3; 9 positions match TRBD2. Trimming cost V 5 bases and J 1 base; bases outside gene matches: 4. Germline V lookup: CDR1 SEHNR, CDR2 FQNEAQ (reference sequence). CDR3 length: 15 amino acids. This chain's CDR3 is CASSLLAGRTDTQYF. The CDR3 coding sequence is TGTGCCAGCAGCCTACTAGCGGGCCGCACAGATACGCAGTATTTT.

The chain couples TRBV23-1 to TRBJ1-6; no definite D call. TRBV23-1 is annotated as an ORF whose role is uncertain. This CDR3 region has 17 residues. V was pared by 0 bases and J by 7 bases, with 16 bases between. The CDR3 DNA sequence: TGCGCCAGCAGTCAATCGGGGAACGGAGTTTACAATTCACCCCTCCACTTT. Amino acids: CASSQSGNGVYNSPLHF.

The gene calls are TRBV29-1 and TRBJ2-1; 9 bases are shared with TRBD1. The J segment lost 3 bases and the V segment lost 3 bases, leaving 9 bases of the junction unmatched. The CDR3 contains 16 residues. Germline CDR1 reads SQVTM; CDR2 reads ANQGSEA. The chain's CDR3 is CSVEPPGQGSYNEQFF. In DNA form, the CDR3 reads TGCAGCGTTGAGCCACCGGGACAGGGAAGCTACAATGAGCAGTTCTTC.

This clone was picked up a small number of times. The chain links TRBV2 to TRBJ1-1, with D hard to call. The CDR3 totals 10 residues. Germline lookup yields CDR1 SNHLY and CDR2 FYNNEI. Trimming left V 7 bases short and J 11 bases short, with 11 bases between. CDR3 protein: CASTSDHAFF. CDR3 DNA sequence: TGTGCCAGCACCAGTGATCATGCTTTCTTT.

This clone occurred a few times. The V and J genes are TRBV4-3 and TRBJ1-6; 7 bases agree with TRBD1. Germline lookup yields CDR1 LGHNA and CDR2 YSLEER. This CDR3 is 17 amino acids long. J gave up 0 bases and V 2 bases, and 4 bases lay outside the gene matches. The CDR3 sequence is CASSQSPGGSYNSPLHF. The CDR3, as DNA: TGCGCCAGCAGCCAATCCCCAGGGGGCTCCTATAATTCACCCCTCCACTTT.

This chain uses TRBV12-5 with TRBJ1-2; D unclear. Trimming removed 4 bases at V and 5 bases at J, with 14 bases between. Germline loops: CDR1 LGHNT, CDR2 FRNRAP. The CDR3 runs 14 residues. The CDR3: CASGSGIDTYGYTF. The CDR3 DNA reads TGTGCTAGTGGTTCGGGAATTGACACGTATGGCTACACCTTC.

CDR3 protein: CASSPPGTYEQYF. DNA of the CDR3: TGTGCCAGTAGTCCTCCCGGCACCTACGAGCAGTACTTC. V is TRBV19 and J is TRBJ2-7, with no clear D. In germline, CDR1 is LNHDA, CDR2 SQIVND (reference sequence). The CDR3 has 13 residues. V lost 5 bases to trimming and J lost 2 bases, with 10 bases between them.

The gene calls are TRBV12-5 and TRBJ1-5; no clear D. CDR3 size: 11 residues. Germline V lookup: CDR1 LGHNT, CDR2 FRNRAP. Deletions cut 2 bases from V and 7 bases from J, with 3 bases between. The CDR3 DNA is TGTGCTAGTGGTTTGATGCAGCCCCAGCATTTT. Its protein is CASGLMQPQHF.

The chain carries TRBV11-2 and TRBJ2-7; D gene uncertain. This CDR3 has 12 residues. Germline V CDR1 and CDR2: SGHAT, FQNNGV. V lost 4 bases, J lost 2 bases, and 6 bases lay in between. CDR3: CASSSLTYEQYF. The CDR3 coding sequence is TGTGCCAGCAGCTCACTTACCTACGAGCAGTACTTC.

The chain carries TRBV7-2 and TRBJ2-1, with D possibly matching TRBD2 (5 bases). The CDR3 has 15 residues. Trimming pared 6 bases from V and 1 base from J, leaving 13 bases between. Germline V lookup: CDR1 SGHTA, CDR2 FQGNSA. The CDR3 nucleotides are TGTGCCAGCAGTCCCGGGGTGGGTTCCTACAATGAGCAGTTCTTC. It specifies CASSPGVGSYNEQFF.

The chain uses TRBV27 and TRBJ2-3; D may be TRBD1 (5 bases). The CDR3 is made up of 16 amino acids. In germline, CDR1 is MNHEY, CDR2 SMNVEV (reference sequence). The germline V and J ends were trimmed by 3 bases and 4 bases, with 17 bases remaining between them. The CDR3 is CASSFLTAGGADTQYF. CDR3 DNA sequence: TGTGCCAGCAGTTTTTTGACAGCCGGCGGCGCAGATACGCAGTATTTT.